The present TCR beta chain was sequenced within a study of CD8+CD57+ T cells in acquired aplastic anemia. Whole-study context: Recorded DNA amounts for sorted CD4+ and CD8+ cells had an average of approximately 3 ug.

This clonotype has a handful of counts. What it binds is unknown. According to the study, genomic DNA was the template for TCR beta VDJ and CDR3 profiling. Each CDR3 protein gets one entry after TCRdb re-called the reads with MiXCR. The sample lists roughly 300,000 distinct CDR3 sequences, roughly 50% seen once, with around 8% in the top ten. Findings of the study overall: Simpson's diversity of CD8+ cells was not significantly different in patients compared with controls.

V dropped 3 bases and J dropped 3; count of bases not matched to a gene: 3. Looked up from germline, CDR1 is DFQATT and CDR2 is SNEGSKA (reference sequence). CDR3 size: 14 residues. The TCR comes from a human donor with severe aplastic anemia or a healthy control (not recorded which). Input material: sorted CD4+, CD8+, or CD8+CD57+ T cells (not recorded which) from PBMCs. The chain carries TRBV20-1 and TRBJ1-1; 11 bases are shared with TRBD1. In DNA, the CDR3 is TGCAGTGCTAGGGCGGACAGGGGGCACACTGAAGCTTTCTTT. This encodes CSARADRGHTEAFF.